These 14 T cell receptor beta chains were sequenced from one sample in a study of identical twins. TCRdb called the 5' RACE reads again in MiXCR, with one record for every CDR3 protein. Of 450,000 or so distinct CDR3 sequences listed, 24% are singletons. The same data also went into a second study, on T cells expressing NK-cell markers.

The sequencing input was CD4+ T cells sorted from blood. These receptors came from a woman under 30 in good health.

The chain employs TRBV7-9 and TRBJ1-2; a possible D gene is TRBD1 (6 bases). This CDR3 has 16 residues. V lost 1 base and J lost 6, with 18 bases in between. The germline V gene has CDR1 SEHNR and CDR2 FQNEAQ (reference sequence). DNA of the CDR3: TGTGCCAGCAGCTTAGGTGCGGGGGGCGTTCCAAATGGCTACACCTTC. Protein: CASSLGAGGVPNGYTF.

This clonotype turned up a few times. The J gene is TRBJ2-5, the V gene TRBV6-5; 12 bases are shared with TRBD1. Germline CDR1 reads MNHEY; CDR2 reads SVGAGI. This CDR3 is 19 amino acids long. V dropped 2 bases and J dropped 4; count of bases not matched to a gene: 14. CDR3 in amino acids: CASSYPSGTGGIGGETQYF. The CDR3 region has the DNA TGTGCCAGCAGTTACCCGTCCGGGACAGGGGGCATAGGGGGAGAGACCCAGTACTTC.

This clonotype has a handful of counts. This rearrangement joins TRBV9 to TRBJ2-1, with D perhaps matching TRBD2 (6 bases). The CDR3 contains 16 residues. Germline V CDR1 and CDR2: SGDLS, YYNGEE. Trimming shortened V by 0 bases and J by 2 bases, and 12 bases separated the two germline ends. The DNA for the CDR3 is TGTGCCAGCAGCGTAGGTGGAGGGGCTACCTACAATGAGCAGTTCTTC. Residues: CASSVGGGATYNEQFF.

This clonotype was counted only a few times. This chain joins TRBV20-1 and TRBJ1-4; D unresolved. Germline V gives CDR1 DFQATT, CDR2 SNEGSKA (reference sequence). V was clipped by 6 bases and J by 7 bases, with 12 bases between them. There are 12 residues in the CDR3. CDR3 protein: CSARPAAEKLFF. The CDR3 DNA reads TGCAGTGCCCGACCTGCAGCTGAAAAACTGTTTTTT.

A few counts support this clonotype. The gene calls are TRBV5-1 and TRBJ2-5; 9 bases align to TRBD1. Looked up from germline, CDR1 is SGHRS and CDR2 is YFSETQ. V was pared by 6 bases and J by 6 bases, with 6 bases of the junction left unmatched. The CDR3 spans 13 residues. The CDR3 nucleotides are TGCGCCAGCACCCTACAGGGGGCCCAGACCCAGTACTTC. It encodes CASTLQGAQTQYF. The full variable domain, with the rest looked up from reference TRBV5-1 and TRBJ2-5, is KAGVTQTPRYLIKTRGQQVTLSCSPISGHRSVSWYQQTPGQGLQFLFEYFSETQRNKGNFPGRFSGRQFSNSRSEMNVSTLELGDSALYLCASTLQGAQTQYFGPGTRLLVL.

In this sample, this clonotype turned up many times. The chain employs TRBV5-1 and TRBJ2-2; D might be TRBD1 (5 bases). Germline CDR1 SGHRS, CDR2 YFSETQ. V was trimmed by 4 bases and J by 5 bases, leaving 9 bases between them. The CDR3 is made up of 13 amino acids. CDR3 amino acids: CASSLDITGELFF. As DNA, the CDR3 is TGCGCCAGCAGCCTGGACATTACCGGGGAGCTGTTTTTT.

This sequence joins TRBV7-8 and TRBJ1-2; 8 bases align to TRBD1. Unmatched junction bases numbered 9, after V lost 5 bases and J lost 7 bases. The CDR3 has 14 amino acids. Per the germline V gene, CDR1 is SGHVS and CDR2 is FQNEAQ. CDR3 DNA: TGTGCCAGCAGCCCTGGGGACAGGAGAGGTGGCTACACCTTC. Translating it yields CASSPGDRRGGYTF.

This clonotype was seen many times. The chain is built from TRBV24-1 and TRBJ2-1; no definite D call. The V gene's germline CDR1 is KGHDR and CDR2 SFDVKD. V lost 4 bases to trimming and J lost 12 bases, with 15 bases between them. This CDR3 has 13 residues. Here the CDR3 reads CATSDPSAARQFF. In nucleotides, the CDR3 is TGTGCCACCAGTGACCCGTCGGCGGCACGGCAGTTCTTC.

This clonotype was seen at least ten times. CDR3 DNA sequence: TGCAGCGTTGTTGAAAGGCTGAACACCGGGGAGCTGTTTTTT. Residues: CSVVERLNTGELFF. The genes are TRBV29-1 and TRBJ2-2; D not certain. Trimming removed 4 bases from V and 1 base from J, with 10 bases in between. The CDR3 loop spans 14 amino acids. Per germline, CDR1 SQVTM and CDR2 ANQGSEA.

This clonotype was counted a few times. This rearrangement joins TRBV10-3 to TRBJ1-2, with 9 bases fitting TRBD1. J lost 4 bases, V lost 0 bases, and 3 bases had no gene match. CDR1 is ENHRY and CDR2 is SYGVKD in the germline V gene. The CDR3 is 15 amino acids. The CDR3 loop is CAISESTGGLYGYTF. The CDR3 nucleotides are TGTGCCATCAGTGAGTCCACAGGGGGCCTCTATGGCTACACCTTC.

This clonotype has more than one count but fewer than ten. CDR3 sequence: CAWSGLNVEQYF. CDR3 bases: TGTGCCTGGAGCGGGCTGAATGTCGAGCAGTACTTC. The chain has TRBV30 and TRBJ2-7; D is uncertain. V lost 3 bases and J lost 6, with 12 bases in between. Germline CDR1 reads GTSNPN; CDR2 reads SVGIG (reference sequence). The CDR3 has 12 amino acids.

The gene calls are TRBV7-9 and TRBJ2-7, with 9 bases fitting TRBD1. The CDR3 is 14 amino acids. The V and J ends lost 1 base and 9 bases, in that order; junction bases with no gene match: 7. In germline, CDR1 is SEHNR, CDR2 FQNEAQ (reference sequence). The CDR3 nucleotides read TGTGCCAGCAGCTTAGTTGGACAGGGGACGGCGCAGTACTTC. The encoded protein is CASSLVGQGTAQYF.

This clonotype showed up many times. The chain is built from TRBV7-8 and TRBJ1-2; D not certain. Germline CDR1 reads SGHVS; CDR2 reads FQNEAQ. The length of the CDR3 is 11 residues. Between the trimmed V and J ends, which lost 4 bases and 8 bases, there was a span of 8 bases. CDR3 bases: TGTGCCAGCAGCTCTAGTTGGGGCTACACCTTC. Translated: CASSSSWGYTF.

A few counts support this clonotype. This sequence joins TRBV7-2 and TRBJ2-7, with unresolved D. The CDR3 covers 15 residues. V was cut by 2 bases and J by 2 bases, with 13 bases left in between. In germline, CDR1 is SGHTA, CDR2 FQGNSA. The CDR3 DNA reads as TGTGCCAGCAGCTTATCGGCCTTACGAACCTACGAGCAGTACTTC. Its protein product is CASSLSALRTYEQYF. The variable domain in full, completed from reference TRBV7-2 and TRBJ2-7, reads GAGVSQSPSNKVTEKGKDVELRCDPISGHTALYWYRQSLGQGLEFLIYFQGNSAPDKSGLPSDRFSAERTGGSVSTLTIQRTQQEDSAVYLCASSLSALRTYEQYFGPGTRLTVT.